The 23 T cell receptor beta chains presented below share a single source sample, sequenced in a study of T cells in Graves' hyperthyroidism and ophthalmopathy. Amplification targeted TCR beta CDR3 regions from RNA transcripts. HTBI primers were employed in a first-round RT-PCR of the TCR CDR3. TCRdb re-analysed the multiplex PCR reads in MiXCR, keeping a single row per CDR3 protein. The sample has more than 350,000 distinct CDR3 sequences; approximately 16% are singletons. The specimen was blood. These receptors originate from an older woman with Graves' ophthalmopathy.

On this clonotype: This may stem from a read error, because a much larger clone lies one nucleotide away. The chain combines TRBV10-3 with TRBJ2-7; perhaps D is TRBD1 or TRBD2 (6 bases each). CDR3 length equals 14 residues. The V gene's germline CDR1 is ENHRY and CDR2 SYGVKD. The CDR3 reads CAISEFGGSYERYF. In nucleotides, the CDR3 is TGTGCCATCAGTGAGTTCGGGGGCTCCTACGAGCGGTACTTC.

In this sample, this clonotype turned up many times. The chain joins TRBV18 to TRBJ2-7; 9 bases match TRBD1. V gave up 6 bases and J gave up 5 bases; unmatched junction bases: 8. The CDR3 covers 14 residues. The germline gives CDR1 KGHSH, CDR2 LQKENI. CDR3 sequence reads: CASSPGQGHHEQYF. CDR3 nucleotides: TGTGCCAGCTCGCCGGGACAGGGTCACCACGAGCAGTACTTC.

This clonotype was seen repeatedly, ten times or more. The gene calls are TRBV6-1 and TRBJ2-3; 8 bases agree with TRBD2. Germline assignment: CDR1 MNHNS and CDR2 SASEGT. The CDR3 loop spans 15 amino acids. The junction had 5 bases not matched to a gene; V was cut back by 3 bases and J by 3 bases. CDR3 sequence reads: CASSDPGGPTDTQYF. CDR3 coding DNA: TGTGCCAGCAGTGATCCGGGAGGGCCTACAGATACGCAGTATTTT.

Many counts were recorded for this clonotype. The rearrangement links TRBV6-5 to TRBJ1-1; D perhaps matches TRBD1 (6 bases). CDR1 is MNHEY and CDR2 is SVGAGI in the germline V gene. The V gene lost 2 bases and the J gene lost 4 bases, with 11 bases spanning the gap. CDR3 size: 14 residues. The CDR3, as DNA: TGTGCCAGCAGTTACGCGGGGGCCGCCACTGAAGCTTTCTTT. Encoded protein: CASSYAGAATEAFF.

V gene TRBV19 combines with J gene TRBJ2-3, with 9 bases aligning to TRBD2. Germline V gene lookup returns CDR1 LNHDA and CDR2 SQIVND (reference sequence). CDR3 size: 15 residues. The J segment lost 3 bases and the V segment lost 7 bases, leaving 8 bases of the junction unmatched. Written as DNA, the CDR3 is TGTGCCAGTACTCGGGGGCTAGCGGGAACAGATACGCAGTATTTT. Amino acid sequence: CASTRGLAGTDTQYF.

This clonotype was observed at least ten times. This sequence joins TRBV12-3 or TRBV12-4 and TRBJ1-5, with 11 bases aligning to TRBD1. V trimming: 7 bases; J trimming: 4 bases; junction bases outside the gene matches: 6. The CDR3 runs 15 residues. The CDR3 DNA reads TGTGCCAGCAACTTGGGGACAGGGGGGAATCAGCCCCAGCATTTT. This gives the protein CASNLGTGGNQPQHF.

This clonotype was picked up many times. The chain has TRBV20-1 and TRBJ2-3, with 7 bases aligning to TRBD2. This CDR3 contains 13 residues. V dropped 6 bases and J dropped 4; count of bases not matched to a gene: 7. Germline V gene sequence: CDR1 DFQATT, CDR2 SNEGSKA (reference sequence). Written as DNA, the CDR3 is TGCAGTGCCCCCGCGGGAGACGCAGATACGCAGTATTTT. Translation gives CSAPAGDADTQYF.

At least ten counts were recorded for this clonotype. This chain uses TRBV6-1 with TRBJ2-6; 9 positions match TRBD1. The CDR3 is 18 residues long. V gave up 10 bases and J gave up 4 bases; unmatched junction bases: 17. Germline CDR1 MNHNS, CDR2 SASEGT. The CDR3 sequence is CATLAGTGYSRGANVLTF. DNA for the CDR3: TGTGCCACCCTCGCCGGGACAGGGTATTCCAGAGGGGCCAACGTCCTGACTTTC.

This clonotype was counted at least ten times. The J gene is TRBJ2-5, the V gene TRBV20-1; D is undetermined. Per germline, CDR1 DFQATT and CDR2 SNEGSKA (reference sequence). The length of the CDR3 is 10 residues. V lost 3 bases and J 5 bases, leaving 4 bases between the germline ends. CDR3 in amino acids: CSASGETQYF. CDR3 in DNA: TGCAGTGCTAGTGGGGAGACCCAGTACTTC.

The sample holds a few counts of this clonotype. This rearrangement joins TRBV10-2 to TRBJ2-5, with D unclear. Germline CDR1 is WSHSY and CDR2 is SAAADI. The CDR3 spans 14 residues. The V end lost 3 bases, the J end lost 1 base, and 9 bases lay between the germline ends. The CDR3 coding sequence is TGCGCCAGCAGTGACGGCAAAACCCAAGAGACCCAGTACTTC. Its protein is CASSDGKTQETQYF.

V and J are TRBV6-2 or TRBV6-3 and TRBJ1-1; the D gene is possibly TRBD1 (5 bases). Trimming pared 0 bases from V and 1 base from J, leaving 12 bases between. From germline, CDR1 is MNHEY and CDR2 SVGEGT. The CDR3 sequence is 16 residues long. CDR3 sequence (DNA): TGTGCCAGCAGTTACTCGAGTGCGGGGGGGAACACTGAAGCTTTCTTT. As protein: CASSYSSAGGNTEAFF.

The chain combines TRBV20-1 with TRBJ1-5, with 12 bases aligning to TRBD1. J gave up 0 bases and V 1 base, and 10 bases lay outside the gene matches. The CDR3 covers 19 residues. Germline V gene data show CDR1 as DFQATT and CDR2 as SNEGSKA (reference sequence). The CDR3 bases are TGCAGTGCTAGAGTAACCGGGACAGGGGGCGTCTATAGCAATCAGCCCCAGCATTTT. Amino acids: CSARVTGTGGVYSNQPQHF.

The chain has TRBV6-2 or TRBV6-3 and TRBJ1-3; D is ambiguous. Germline CDR1 is MNHEY and CDR2 is SVGEGT. Trimming stripped 0 bases from V and 5 bases from J, with 5 bases between. This CDR3 comprises 13 residues. CDR3 DNA sequence: TGTGCCAGCAGTTACTCGGAGAGAAACACCATATATTTT. The encoded protein is CASSYSERNTIYF.

The chain uses TRBV7-8 and TRBJ1-5; TRBD1 agrees at 7 bases. The V gene end was trimmed by 5 bases and the J gene end by 0 bases; junction bases not matched to a gene: 7. Germline loops: CDR1 SGHVS, CDR2 FQNEAQ. This CDR3 spans 16 amino acids. The chain's CDR3 is CASSRDSTNSNQPQHF. Written as DNA, the CDR3 is TGTGCCAGCAGCCGGGACAGCACAAATAGCAATCAGCCCCAGCATTTT.

V is TRBV12-3 or TRBV12-4 and J is TRBJ2-1; D gene ambiguous. CDR3 length: 14 amino acids. The V end was cut by 1 base, the J end by 6 bases, with 10 bases between. The CDR3 DNA sequence: TGTGCCAGCAGTTTAGAAGCTGAAGGCAATGAGCAGTTCTTC. As protein: CASSLEAEGNEQFF.

Regarding this clonotype: A read error may produce the germline difference seen at one junction end. The chain uses TRBV3-1 and TRBJ2-1; 14 bases match TRBD2. There are 15 residues in the CDR3. From germline, CDR1 is LGHDT and CDR2 YNNKEL (reference sequence). CDR3 residues: CAGSRGLAGVGEQFF. CDR3 DNA: TGTGCCGGCAGCAGGGGACTAGCGGGAGTGGGTGAGCAGTTCTTC.

This clonotype appeared many times. The rearrangement links TRBV7-8 to TRBJ2-1; 9 bases map to TRBD2. CDR1 and CDR2 (germline): SGHVS, FQNEAQ. V lost 3 bases and J lost 6; bases outside the gene matches: 3. The CDR3 spans 14 residues. CDR3 sequence: CASSFLAGPNEQFF. The CDR3 DNA is TGTGCCAGCAGCTTCCTAGCGGGACCCAATGAGCAGTTCTTC. Together with reference TRBV7-8 and TRBJ2-1, the CDR3 gives the full variable domain: GAGVSQSPRYKVAKRGQDVALRCDPISGHVSLFWYQQALGQGPEFLTYFQNEAQLDKSGLPSDRFFAERPEGSVSTLKIQRTQQEDSAVYLCASSFLAGPNEQFFGPGTRLTVL.

This clonotype occurred a few times. CDR3 in DNA: TGTGCCACCAGTGATTTTCACCGGGACAGAAGCTCTGGGGCCAACGTCCTGACTTTC. Residues: CATSDFHRDRSSGANVLTF. The V call is TRBV24-1, the J call TRBJ2-6, with 7 bases identical to TRBD1. The CDR3 has 19 residues. V trimming: 1 base; J trimming: 0 bases; junction bases outside the gene matches: 8. CDR1 KGHDR and CDR2 SFDVKD come from the germline V gene.

Only a few counts were recorded for this clonotype. The CDR3 DNA reads TGTGCCAGCAGTACGTTGACAGGCCCATTAGCCAATCAGCCCCAGCATTTT. Encoded protein: CASSTLTGPLANQPQHF. This rearrangement joins TRBV27 to TRBJ1-5; a weak D match, TRBD1 (6 bases). Between the trimmed V and J ends, which lost 5 bases and 3 bases, there was a span of 20 bases. This CDR3 region has 17 residues. In germline, CDR1 is MNHEY, CDR2 SMNVEV (reference sequence).

This clonotype was picked up many times. The chain links TRBV30 to TRBJ2-1; 8 bases agree with TRBD2. The V gene's germline CDR1 is GTSNPN and CDR2 SVGIG (reference sequence). V shed 5 bases and J 7 bases; nucleotides not matched to a gene: 16. The CDR3 totals 16 residues. The CDR3 region is CAWDHRTSGRGNEQFF. CDR3 DNA sequence: TGTGCCTGGGACCACCGCACTAGCGGCCGAGGGAATGAGCAGTTCTTC.

Only a few counts were recorded for this clonotype. The chain joins TRBV20-1 to TRBJ2-7; D is unclear. V was trimmed by 5 bases and J by 3 bases, leaving 8 bases between them. From germline, CDR1 is DFQATT and CDR2 SNEGSKA (reference sequence). CDR3 size: 11 residues. The CDR3 loop is CSALIGYEQYF. The CDR3 DNA sequence: TGCAGTGCTTTAATAGGCTACGAGCAGTACTTC.

This clonotype was detected ten times or more. This chain's CDR3 is CSASVASGRETQYF. The CDR3 DNA follows: TGCAGTGCTAGTGTGGCTAGCGGGAGAGAGACCCAGTACTTC. V gene TRBV20-1 combines with J gene TRBJ2-5; 10 bases agree with TRBD2. The V gene end was trimmed by 3 bases and the J gene end by 4 bases; junction bases not matched to a gene: 5. Germline loops: CDR1 DFQATT, CDR2 SNEGSKA (reference sequence). The CDR3 runs 14 residues.

At least ten counts were recorded for this clonotype. The rearrangement joins TRBV28 to TRBJ2-3; a weak D match, TRBD1 (6 bases). CDR1 is MDHEN and CDR2 is SYDVKM in the germline V gene. The CDR3 runs to 14 residues. Trimming stripped 3 bases from V and 2 bases from J, with 9 bases between. The CDR3, as DNA: TGTGCCAGCAGTTTGACAGGTTTCACAGATACGCAGTATTTT. This codes for CASSLTGFTDTQYF.